Included here is one T cell receptor (beta chain) sequence, with context. The CDR3 contains 14 residues. Trimming cost V 3 bases and J 3 bases, with 12 bases left between them. Germline CDR1 MNHEY, CDR2 SMNVEV (reference sequence). This sample stems from a study of cytomegalovirus exposure and HLA in healthy donors. With 60 Vbeta and 13 Jbeta primers, the PCR was carried out. Authors' methods: As a later analysis found, there were tens of millions of unique TCR beta chains, of which approximately 10 million were shared. Clones were read by immunoSEQ multiplex PCR, and TCRdb kept only the in-frame ones, dropping some. Clonal size and the V and J genes are those of that table, whereas D and trimming came from the DNA. The ten top clones account for almost 0.75%, within a sample of approximately 190,000 clones.

This TCR was recovered from a boy younger than 18 in good health and CMV-seronegative. J is TRBJ2-7 and V is TRBV27; D unresolved. Sequencing was carried out using PBMCs. The CDR3: CASSFGYEVYEQYF. CDR3 in DNA: TGTGCCAGCAGTTTTGGGTATGAGGTCTACGAGCAGTACTTC.